This T cell receptor beta chain was sequenced for a study of response to subunit inactivated influenza vaccine. General study points: T cells newly recruited by each seasonal influenza vaccination are few, the authors suggested.

TCRdb passed the RT-PCR reads through MiXCR, listing each CDR3 protein once. The sample holds roughly 700,000 distinct CDR3 sequences, 15% to 17% seen once. About this clonotype: Its target is not known.

V lost 1 base and J 2 bases, leaving 9 bases between the germline ends. Germline CDR1 and CDR2: LGHDT and YNNKEL (reference sequence). The CDR3 contains 14 residues. The sequences come from PBMCs from blood, collected 11 to 12 days after vaccination. The chain couples TRBV3-1 to TRBJ2-7; D not resolved. This TCR derives from a man aged 50-60 years who received an inactivated influenza vaccine. The CDR3 nucleotides read TGTGCCAGCAGCCAAGGAAGGGAAGCCTACGAGCAGTACTTC. Its translation: CASSQGREAYEQYF.